This T cell receptor (beta chain) was found in a study of T cell responses to AZD1222 COVID-19 vaccine. Here immunoSEQ multiplex PCR was the method, and the copy in TCRdb shows in-frame clones only, minus some. The table has about 130,000 clones, around 90% seen once; the top ten hold roughly 3%. Remarks on this clone: Its antigen is currently unknown.

Germline V lookup: CDR1 MNHEY, CDR2 SMNVEV (reference sequence). The CDR3 extends over 13 amino acids. With 5 bases clipped from V and 3 bases from J, the junction kept 2 bases outside the gene matches. Study-wide results and limits: Donors were largely white British and mainly female; clonal diversity was possibly underestimated. At baseline, just a handful of AZD1222 recipients tested seropositive.

Material: peripheral blood, obtained on day 0 of AZD1222 vaccination. The clonotype comes from an adult in good health. This chain links TRBV27 with TRBJ1-2, with TRBD1 matching 8 bases. Here the CDR3 reads CASSPGQDYGYTF. The CDR3 DNA sequence: TGTGCCAGCAGTCCGGGACAGGACTATGGCTACACCTTC.